This T cell receptor (beta chain) was found in a study of cytomegalovirus exposure and HLA in healthy donors. Study conclusions and caveats: As confirmed in vitro, a few CMV-associated chains were specific for CMV antigens. Most TCR sequences proved rare, with some public TCRs found in many donors. Per published reports, the classifier diagnosed cytomegalovirus status with high specificity and sensitivity.

The repertoire was sequenced with immunoSEQ multiplex PCR; TCRdb's copy has only in-frame clones and lacks some. The table records 110,000 to 150,000 clones, 88% of them present only once. As to this clone: Its antigen is unidentified.

Sample: PBMCs. This TCR derives from a young woman in good health and CMV-seropositive.

The CDR3 DNA follows: TGTGCCAGCAAGAGGGTCGATCTGGACACCATATATTTT. Translated: CASKRVDLDTIYF. This chain connects TRBV6-1 to TRBJ1-3, with D unresolved. V was pared by 7 bases and J by 8 bases, with 15 bases between. CDR1 is MNHNS and CDR2 is SASEGT in the germline V gene. CDR3 length equals 13 residues.